A single sample is the source of the 5 T cell receptor beta chains below, sequenced in a study of blood T cell repertoires in COVID-19. Generated by immunoSEQ multiplex PCR, the TCRdb table keeps only in-frame clones and is missing some. The sample has approximately 100,000 clones, around 82% seen once; the top ten hold 10% to 15%. The sample consisted of peripheral blood. The origin of the receptors is a human donor in a cohort sampled during active or convalescent COVID-19.

V is TRBV12-3 or TRBV12-4 and J is TRBJ1-1; tentatively, D is TRBD1 (5 bases). This CDR3 contains 12 residues. Between the trimmed V and J ends, which lost 3 bases and 4 bases, there was a span of 6 bases. CDR3 DNA: TGTGCCAGCAGTTTGCAGGGCACTGAAGCTTTCTTT. This gives the protein CASSLQGTEAFF.

The chain combines TRBV11-2 with TRBJ2-1, with a tentative D call TRBD1 (5 bases). Deletions cut 5 bases from V and 12 bases from J, with 11 bases between. CDR1 SGHAT and CDR2 FQNNGV come from the germline V gene. This CDR3 contains 11 residues. CDR3 loop: CASSPPGSQFF. For the CDR3, the DNA is TGTGCCAGCAGCCCCCCAGGGTCGCAGTTCTTC. Based on the CDR3 plus reference TRBV11-2 and TRBJ2-1, the full variable domain is EAGVAQSPRYKIIEKRQSVAFWCNPISGHATLYWYQQILGQGPKLLIQFQNNGVVDDSQLPKDRFSAERLKGVDSTLKIQPAKLEDSAVYLCASSPPGSQFFGPGTRLTVL.

With respect to this clone: Other DNA sequences in this sample translate to the same CDR3. J is TRBJ1-2 and V is TRBV3-1 (or the pseudogene TRBV3-2); D gene uncertain. V shed 2 bases and J shed 3 bases, with 4 bases lying between them. This CDR3 comprises 12 residues. Germline CDR1 reads LGHDT; CDR2 reads YNNKEL (reference sequence). The CDR3 is CASSQSDYGYTF. Here the CDR3 DNA reads TGTGCCAGCAGCCAATCTGACTATGGCTACACCTTC.

This chain links TRBV19 with TRBJ1-2, with D hard to call. V dropped 0 bases and J dropped 4 bases, with 6 bases sitting between them. CDR3 length: 13 residues. CDR1 is LNHDA and CDR2 is SQIVND in the germline V gene (reference sequence). CDR3 region: CASSIEQSYGYTF. In DNA form, the CDR3 reads TGTGCCAGTAGTATAGAACAGAGCTATGGCTACACCTTC.

This clone was picked up a small number of times. V is TRBV18 and J is TRBJ1-2; D not resolved. Trimming removed 4 bases at V and 6 bases at J, with 18 bases between. Germline CDR1 reads KGHSH; CDR2 reads LQKENI. There are 15 residues in the CDR3. The CDR3 here is CASSLVGEEGHGYTF. The CDR3 DNA follows: TGTGCCAGCTCACTCGTGGGTGAAGAGGGTCATGGCTACACCTTC.